The TCR beta chain under discussion was sequenced for a study of cytotoxic CD8 clonotypes in ibrutinib-treated CLL (TCRdb year 2021). General notes on the study: The cohort had around twelve relapsed/refractory and about 15 treatment-naive patients; approximately 17 were IGHV unmutated. Responses were partial in around 25 patients and complete in 2; after median 68 months follow-up, about 15 stayed in remission and some twelve progressed. Of the 80 to 95 participants in the trial, about two dozen had longitudinal samples available. An average of approximately 260,000 productive templates and tens of thousands of productive rearrangements was obtained per sample. Every remission and progressive disease sample was obtained while ibrutinib was still being received by the patients. Cryopreserved peripheral blood mononuclear cells were obtained before treatment, at response, and at either sustained remission or disease progression. The response samples were drawn at a median of roughly eleven months into treatment, with a range of roughly 6 to 36 months. General study outcomes and caveats: Sampling times were not matched between patients in sustained remission and patients whose disease was progressing, and lymph node repertoires were not examined. Baseline clonality exceeded that of age-matched healthy donors and correlated strongly with circulating CD8+ T-cell counts. Public clonotypes were rare and either shrank or stayed stable during treatment, and the rise in clonality at ibrutinib response reflected expansion of private clonotypes. Clonality increased at ibrutinib response, stayed stable in sustained remission, and fell back toward baseline at progression.

Explained via the paper, the time point label denotes: progressive disease on ibrutinib. For TCR beta library preparation, 1.5 to 2 micrograms of genomic DNA were extracted from the cryopreserved PBMCs. Longitudinal blood samples from CLL patients on ibrutinib monotherapy underwent high-throughput TCR beta sequencing. The patients took part in an open-label, single-center phase 2 trial of ibrutinib monotherapy. Spanning cysteine to phenylalanine, the CDR3 consists of 16 amino acids. Just CDR3 DNA is preserved here, 48 bases in frame from base 1. The germline V gene sets CDR1 to SGDLS and CDR2 to YYNGEE. Trimming takes 4 bases off V and 1 base off J; junction bases not matched to a gene: 9. Each clonotype received, on average, 10x coverage in deep resolution sequencing performed on a MiSeq, where the target depth lay between 1 in 1 million and 1 in 200,000 T cells. The immunoSEQ hsTCRB Kit was used to generate the TCR beta libraries. Regarding the original processing steps: The data were analyzed with ImmunoSEQ Analyzer and ImmunoSEQ Data Assistant, and V, D and J gene assignments followed IMGT definitions. Clonality was computed as one minus normalized Shannon entropy of productive rearrangement frequencies, ranging from 0 to 1. Only overrepresented clonotypes making up at least 0.05% of the repertoire of each patient were included in the public clonotype analysis. Thirteen age-matched healthy donor repertoires from immuneACCESS were used as controls for clonality. TCRdb stores this immuneACCESS table with in-frame sequences only. Part of the clones is absent; in the studies checked, under half of the shortfall reflects unresolved V genes, and no reason is known for the rest. The V and J calls and clone size were taken over from that table, and D and trimming were inferred from the DNA. Recorded for this sample are 250,000 to 350,000 clones; roughly three quarters of them occurred a single time. The ten largest clones add up to roughly 5.7% of the sample.

Turning to this clone: Its target antigen remains unknown. No base quality values were provided; no much bigger clone lies one nucleotide off.

The TCR sequence derives from a human donor with chronic lymphocytic leukemia. The sample consisted of PBMCs, taken at disease progression, from a patient treated with ibrutinib. This chain joins TRBV9 to TRBJ2-3; a stretch of 7 junction bases matches TRBD2. This receptor has the CDR3 CASSPGTRGGTDTQYF. The DNA sequence reads TGTGCCAGCAGCCCAGGGACCCGGGGGGGCACAGATACGCAGTATTTT. This CDR3, with the reference TRBV9 and TRBJ2-3 proteins standing in past its ends, gives the full variable domain DSGVTQTPKHLITATGQRVTLRCSPRSGDLSVYWYQQSLDQGLQFLIQYYNGEERAKGNILERFSAQQFPDLHSELNLSSLELGDSALYFCASSPGTRGGTDTQYFGPGTRLTVL.